A single sample is the source of the 27 T cell receptor beta chains below, sequenced in a study of cytomegalovirus exposure and HLA in healthy donors. The PCR made use of 60 Vbeta and 13 Jbeta primers. Using immunoSEQ multiplex PCR, the repertoire was profiled, and TCRdb retains in-frame clones only, with some absent. Of about 130,000 clones listed, about 81% are singletons. The sample comprised PBMCs. The receptors derive from a woman in her thirties or forties in good health and CMV-seropositive.

This chain uses TRBV5-6 with TRBJ1-5; TRBD1 might be the D (6 bases). Germline V lookup: CDR1 SGHDT, CDR2 YYEEEE. The V and J ends lost 0 bases and 2 bases respectively, with 18 bases between them. The CDR3 runs to 18 residues. CDR3 amino acids: CASSLVGAGAIGNQPQHF. The DNA for the CDR3 is TGTGCCAGCAGCTTGGTCGGGGCAGGGGCGATTGGCAATCAGCCCCAGCATTTT.

This clone was counted only a few times. This chain connects TRBV9 to TRBJ2-2; TRBD1 might be the D (5 bases). Germline V lookup: CDR1 SGDLS, CDR2 YYNGEE. The V end was cut by 4 bases, the J end by 1 base, with 14 bases between. The CDR3 contains 16 residues. In DNA, the CDR3 is TGTGCCAGCAGCCCTTTCGGAAGGGGGAACACCGGGGAGCTGTTTTTT. Its protein is CASSPFGRGNTGELFF.

The V gene is TRBV11-3, the J gene TRBJ1-6; D is uncertain. V shed 4 bases and J shed 9 bases, with 10 bases lying between them. This CDR3 is built from 13 residues. Germline assignment: CDR1 SGHNT and CDR2 YENEEA. The CDR3 sequence: CASSYKGGSPLHF. CDR3 nucleotide sequence: TGTGCCAGCAGCTATAAAGGAGGTTCACCCCTCCACTTT.

The gene calls are TRBV27 and TRBJ2-6; 10 nucleotides agree with TRBD1. Germline V gives CDR1 MNHEY, CDR2 SMNVEV (reference sequence). The J segment lost 0 bases and the V segment lost 7 bases, leaving 3 bases of the junction unmatched. This CDR3 is built from 16 residues. CDR3 loop: CASTGTGDSGANVLTF. CDR3 nucleotides: TGTGCCAGCACCGGGACAGGGGACTCTGGGGCCAACGTCCTGACTTTC.

V usage is TRBV4-1 and J usage is TRBJ2-3, with 11 bases matching TRBD1. This CDR3 is built from 15 residues. Germline assignment: CDR1 MGHRA and CDR2 YSYEKL. Trimming took 1 base from V and 7 from J; bases not matched to a gene: 4. The CDR3 DNA reads TGCGCCAGCAGCCAAGGAGGACAGGGGGCGAATACGCAGTATTTT. Its protein is CASSQGGQGANTQYF.

The V gene is TRBV6-1, the J gene TRBJ2-3, with 7 bases fitting TRBD1. Germline CDR1 reads MNHNS; CDR2 reads SASEGT. The V and J ends lost 7 bases and 2 bases, in that order; junction bases with no gene match: 6. This CDR3 contains 14 residues. The CDR3 protein is CASTQGTVTDTQYF. The CDR3 region has the DNA TGTGCCAGCACCCAAGGGACAGTCACAGATACGCAGTATTTT.

V gene TRBV5-6 combines with J gene TRBJ1-5, with no clear D. Looked up from germline, CDR1 is SGHDT and CDR2 is YYEEEE. The CDR3 covers 15 residues. V was clipped by 4 bases and J by 4 bases, with 15 bases between them. The CDR3 DNA reads TGTGCCAGCAGCATCCTCCGGGAGCCAAATCAGCCCCAGCATTTT. Its translation: CASSILREPNQPQHF.

This sequence joins TRBV19 and TRBJ1-3; tentative D call: TRBD1 (5 bases). Germline lookup yields CDR1 LNHDA and CDR2 SQIVND (reference sequence). CDR3 length: 13 amino acids. Trimming took 6 bases from V and 1 from J, leaving 7 bases between them. Written as DNA, the CDR3 is TGTGCCAGTAGACAGGTGTCTGGAAACACCATATATTTT. Translating it yields CASRQVSGNTIYF.

The CDR3 coding sequence is TGTGCCAGCAGCCCCGCCGGGACAGCCAGCTCCTACGAGCAGTACTTC. It codes for CASSPAGTASSYEQYF. The chain links TRBV7-9 to TRBJ2-7; 7 bases fit TRBD1. Germline CDR1 SEHNR, CDR2 FQNEAQ (reference sequence). The V segment lost 5 bases and the J segment 0 bases; nucleotides outside the gene matches: 10. The CDR3 covers 16 residues.

The J gene is TRBJ1-3, the V gene TRBV7-2, with D perhaps matching TRBD1 (5 bases). This CDR3 is built from 16 residues. Trimming pared 3 bases from V and 0 bases from J, leaving 12 bases between. Germline values: CDR1 SGHTA, CDR2 FQGNSA. In DNA, the CDR3 is TGTGCCAGCAGCTTCACAGGACCCAACTCTGGAAACACCATATATTTT. Its translation: CASSFTGPNSGNTIYF.

The rearrangement joins TRBV5-4 to TRBJ1-2, with 9 positions matching TRBD1. CDR1 is SGHNT, CDR2 YYREEE, per germline (reference sequence). The CDR3 consists of 15 residues. V dropped 2 bases and J dropped 5; count of bases not matched to a gene: 7. The CDR3 DNA reads as TGTGCCAGCAGCTTTACAGGGGGCGGCGTGTATGGCTACACCTTC. Its translation is CASSFTGGGVYGYTF. Looking up the rest from reference TRBV5-4 and TRBJ1-2 gives the full variable domain: ETGVTQSPTHLIKTRGQQVTLRCSSQSGHNTVSWYQQALGQGPQFIFQYYREEENGRGNFPPRFSGLQFPNYSSELNVNALELDDSALYLCASSFTGGGVYGYTFGSGTRLTVV.

The V gene is TRBV30, the J gene TRBJ2-1, with 8 nucleotides matching TRBD1. V lost 4 bases to trimming and J lost 6 bases; unmatched junction nucleotides: 8. Germline assignment: CDR1 GTSNPN and CDR2 SVGIG (reference sequence). The CDR3 consists of 14 residues. Written as DNA, the CDR3 is TGTGCCTGGATTAGTGACAGGGGAAGCAATGAGCAGTTCTTC. Translation: CAWISDRGSNEQFF.

The V call is TRBV5-1, the J call TRBJ2-1; tentatively, D is TRBD2 (5 bases). Trimming stripped 4 bases from V and 7 bases from J, with 18 bases between. CDR3 length: 15 residues. The germline V gene has CDR1 SGHRS and CDR2 YFSETQ. CDR3: CASSPLEKGSNEQFF. The CDR3 bases are TGCGCCAGCAGCCCCCTAGAAAAAGGGAGTAATGAGCAGTTCTTC.

The chain uses TRBV27 and TRBJ2-5; 14 nucleotides line up with TRBD2. CDR1 is MNHEY, CDR2 SMNVEV, per germline (reference sequence). V lost 5 bases and J lost 6; bases outside the gene matches: 2. This CDR3 is 14 amino acids long. CDR3 amino acids: CASSRTSGGKTQYF. DNA of the CDR3: TGTGCCAGCAGTCGGACTAGCGGGGGGAAGACCCAGTACTTC.

The J gene is TRBJ1-2, the V gene TRBV14; possibly TRBD1 for D (5 bases). CDR3 length equals 14 residues. V lost 1 base and J 5 bases, leaving 11 bases between the germline ends. Germline V gene data show CDR1 as SGHDN and CDR2 as FVKESK. The CDR3 DNA sequence: TGTGCCAGCAGCCAAGCGACAGACTCTTATGGCTACACCTTC. The encoded protein is CASSQATDSYGYTF.

V is TRBV20-1 and J is TRBJ2-7; D is unclear. CDR3 size: 11 residues. The V end lost 5 bases, the J end lost 4 bases, and 9 bases lay between the germline ends. Germline assignment: CDR1 DFQATT and CDR2 SNEGSKA (reference sequence). Here the CDR3 DNA reads TGCAGTGCTCCAACTGAATACGAGCAGTACTTC. This translates into CSAPTEYEQYF.

V gene TRBV27 combines with J gene TRBJ2-7; 8 positions match TRBD1. V was pared by 2 bases and J by 1 base, with 7 bases of the junction left unmatched. Germline V CDR1 and CDR2: MNHEY, SMNVEV (reference sequence). CDR3 length: 16 residues. This CDR3 reads CASSLKTGQVSYEQYF. The CDR3 DNA is TGTGCCAGCAGTTTAAAGACGGGACAGGTTTCCTACGAGCAGTACTTC.

In its sample, this clone was seen a few times. The chain carries TRBV28 and TRBJ2-3; 15 bases are shared with TRBD2. Germline CDR1 and CDR2: MDHEN and SYDVKM. The CDR3 is 17 residues long. V gave up 5 bases and J gave up 4 bases; unmatched junction bases: 7. CDR3 DNA sequence: TGTGCCAGCAGTGCCGGGACTAGCGGGAGGCCCCCAGATACGCAGTATTTT. It encodes CASSAGTSGRPPDTQYF.

The chain links TRBV9 to TRBJ2-5; the match to TRBD2 covers 8 bases. Trimming took 0 bases from V and 5 from J; bases not matched to a gene: 6. The CDR3 totals 15 residues. Germline-derived CDR1 and CDR2 are SGDLS and YYNGEE. The CDR3 loop is CASSVASGGEETQYF. The CDR3 bases are TGTGCCAGCAGCGTAGCTTCGGGGGGGGAGGAGACCCAGTACTTC.

The J gene is TRBJ2-3, the V gene TRBV7-8, with D perhaps TRBD2 (6 bases). V was trimmed by 5 bases and J by 0 bases, leaving 12 bases between them. The germline V gene encodes CDR1 SGHVS and CDR2 FQNEAQ. The CDR3 is 15 residues long. CDR3 sequence (DNA): TGTGCCAGCAGCCACCTAGCGAAGAGCACAGATACGCAGTATTTT. It is translated as CASSHLAKSTDTQYF.

The rearrangement uses TRBV19 and TRBJ2-5, with 12 bases that match TRBD1. V shed 5 bases, J shed 5 bases, and the junction held 6 bases outside the gene matches. The CDR3 runs 15 residues. CDR1 is LNHDA and CDR2 is SQIVND in the germline V gene (reference sequence). This CDR3 reads CASSGGTGGHETQYF. The CDR3 DNA reads as TGTGCCAGTAGTGGGGGGACAGGGGGCCATGAGACCCAGTACTTC. Drawing the rest from reference TRBV19 and TRBJ2-5, the complete variable domain is DGGITQSPKYLFRKEGQNVTLSCEQNLNHDAMYWYRQDPGQGLRLIYYSQIVNDFQKGDIAEGYSVSREKKESFPLTVTSAQKNPTAFYLCASSGGTGGHETQYFGPGTRLLVL.

The rearrangement uses TRBV6-1 and TRBJ1-2; tentatively, D is TRBD1 (5 bases). Germline-derived CDR1 and CDR2 are MNHNS and SASEGT. Trimming removed 2 bases at V and 7 bases at J, with 8 bases between. The length of the CDR3 is 12 residues. CDR3 nucleotides: TGTGCCAGCAGTGAAATTCAGGGTGGCTACACCTTC. This codes for CASSEIQGGYTF.

The chain links TRBV4-2 to TRBJ2-7, with 14 bases lining up with TRBD2. Per the germline V gene, CDR1 is LGHNA and CDR2 is YNFKEQ. V was pared by 0 bases and J by 2 bases, with 3 bases of the junction left unmatched. The CDR3 spans 17 residues. The CDR3 is CASSQETSGGATYEQYF. Written as DNA, the CDR3 is TGTGCCAGCAGCCAAGAGACTAGCGGGGGGGCTACCTACGAGCAGTACTTC.

This chain connects TRBV28 to TRBJ1-3, with 11 positions matching TRBD1. Germline CDR1 MDHEN, CDR2 SYDVKM. The V segment lost 3 bases and the J segment 6 bases; nucleotides outside the gene matches: 1. The CDR3 is 14 amino acids. DNA for the CDR3: TGTGCCAGCAGTTTGGGACAGGGGGTAAACACCATATATTTT. It is translated as CASSLGQGVNTIYF. The full variable domain, completed using reference TRBV28 and TRBJ1-3, is DVKVTQSSRYLVKRTGEKVFLECVQDMDHENMFWYRQDPGLGLRLIYFSYDVKMKEKGDIPEGYSVSREKKERFSLILESASTNQTSMYLCASSLGQGVNTIYFGEGSWLTVV.

This clone has only a few counts. The chain couples TRBV2 to TRBJ2-2, with 8 bases lining up with TRBD2. The CDR3 length is 15 residues. CDR1 is SNHLY and CDR2 is FYNNEI in the germline V gene. After removal of 8 bases from V and 5 bases from J, the junction contained 10 bases not matched to a gene. The CDR3 sequence: CASLLGGRFTGELFF. CDR3 coding DNA: TGTGCCAGCCTACTTGGCGGGAGGTTTACCGGGGAGCTGTTTTTT.

The genes are TRBV9 and TRBJ2-1; D might be TRBD2 (5 bases). Per germline, CDR1 SGDLS and CDR2 YYNGEE. V was clipped by 0 bases and J by 0 bases, with 7 bases between them. The CDR3 runs 15 residues. CDR3 protein: CASSVVGSSYNEQFF. The CDR3 bases are TGTGCCAGCAGCGTAGTGGGGAGCTCCTACAATGAGCAGTTCTTC.

This CDR3 is CASSLFGGGTGELFF. The DNA of the CDR3 is TGTGCCAGCAGTTTATTCGGGGGGGGAACCGGGGAGCTGTTTTTT. This chain uses TRBV27 with TRBJ2-2, with 8 positions matching TRBD2. V was clipped by 1 base and J by 5 bases; unmatched bases: 3. CDR3 size: 15 residues. Germline V lookup: CDR1 MNHEY, CDR2 SMNVEV (reference sequence).